This is a list of T cell receptor beta chains from one sample in a study of T-cell reconstitution after alpha-beta-depleted transplantation in children. TCRdb passed the PCR reads through MiXCR, listing each CDR3 protein once. The sample holds under 100,000 distinct CDR3 sequences, 15% to 19% seen once. Sequenced material: PBMCs, mostly from graft donor cells, taken 180 days after TCRalphabeta/CD19-depleted stem cell transplant. Receptor source: a male patient under 10 years old who had a stem cell transplant for acute lymphoblastic leukemia, so the T cells may come from the graft donor. Both conserved end residues are part of each CDR3. D genes are given only for firm matches.

TRBJ1-5 15 . TRBV28 CASSWGSGGFQPQHF
TRBJ1-1 13 . TRBV12-3/TRBV12-4 CASSTTANTEAFF
TRBJ2-2 15 . TRBV12-3/TRBV12-4 CASSFLGGRTGELFF
TRBJ2-7 14 TRBD2 TRBV4-3 CASRAGLAGGEQYF
TRBJ2-4 15 TRBD2 TRBV9 CASSASGSGKNIQYF
TRBJ2-2 12 . TRBV5-1 CASSWETGELFF
TRBJ2-7 15 . TRBV19 CASGALRAGPYEQYF
TRBJ2-2 14 TRBD1 TRBV12-3/TRBV12-4 CASSFQGAIGELFF
TRBJ1-1 14 . TRBV7-9 CASSSRGGNTEAFF
TRBJ2-5 15 TRBD2 TRBV20-1 CSARDPSGGKETQYF
TRBJ2-7 15 TRBD2 TRBV7-2 CASSLIGLAAYEQYF
TRBJ2-7 12 . TRBV29-1 CSALGRTYEQYF
TRBJ2-7 14 TRBD1 TRBV7-9 CASSPGQGPYEQYF
TRBJ1-2 13 . TRBV12-3/TRBV12-4 CASSPFSLYGYTF
TRBJ2-5 16 . TRBV9 CASSVRGAGVGETQYF
TRBJ2-7 15 TRBD2 TRBV7-2 CASSSGLAGPYEQYF
TRBJ1-2 17 TRBD1 TRBV18 CASSPITQGAVFDGYTF
TRBJ1-1 15 . TRBV27 CASSFQAGVNTEAFF
TRBJ2-7 13 . TRBV5-6 CASSYGPALEQYF
TRBJ2-5 14 . TRBV5-1 CASRRTTAQETQYF
TRBJ2-7 14 TRBD1 TRBV27 CASSSGQVSYEQYF
TRBJ2-7 14 TRBD1 TRBV29-1 CSALAGTGDHEQYF
TRBJ2-3 14 TRBD2 TRBV12-3/TRBV12-4 CASSPLAGVDTQYF
TRBJ2-5 16 TRBD1 TRBV7-2 CASSLMGQSNMETQYF
TRBJ2-1 16 TRBD2 TRBV11-2 CASSSSGWDPYNEQFF
TRBJ2-7 13 . TRBV29-1 CSVVSGRSYEQYF
TRBJ2-6 16 . TRBV9 CASSGTGPSGANVLTF
TRBJ1-1 15 . TRBV7-9 CASSFFGNSNTEAFF
TRBJ1-1 13 . TRBV4-2 CASSQGPNTEAFF
TRBJ2-6 17 . TRBV5-1 CASSWDGVSSGANVLTF
TRBJ2-7 15 TRBD2 TRBV9 CASSAPRGSSYEQYF
TRBJ1-4 17 TRBD1 TRBV12-3/TRBV12-4 CASSLNAVVTGLEKLFF
TRBJ2-5 15 . TRBV27 CASNKIGGFRETQYF
TRBJ2-7 14 . TRBV3-1 CASSLTTGSYEQYF
TRBJ2-7 17 . TRBV12-5 CASGLRSLFRQSYEQYF
TRBJ2-5 13 TRBD1 TRBV12-3/TRBV12-4 CASSDRGRETQYF
TRBJ2-7 13 TRBD1 TRBV7-9 CASSLRQGYEQYF
TRBJ1-2 15 TRBD1 TRBV27 CASSLSYQGAHGYTF
TRBJ2-1 14 TRBD2 TRBV20-1 CSAPLAGVYNEQFF
TRBJ2-7 17 TRBD2 TRBV4-1 CASSQPGLADSSYEQYF
TRBJ2-7 13 . TRBV20-1 CSARRAGTYEQYF
TRBJ1-2 16 TRBD1 TRBV3-1 CASSQVGQGADYGYTF
TRBJ2-3 12 . TRBV29-1 CSVDNHTDTQYF
TRBJ2-1 13 . TRBV27 CASSPENYNEQFF
TRBJ2-7 16 . TRBV5-1 CASSLAMRSGLGEQYF
TRBJ1-6 16 . TRBV5-1 CASSMNRLSANSPLHF
TRBJ2-5 12 . TRBV20-1 CSAPKGWETQYF
TRBJ2-5 14 TRBD1 TRBV12-3/TRBV12-4 CASSLRTGQETQYF
TRBJ2-5 15 TRBD2 TRBV6-2/TRBV6-3 CASSYDGGAQETHYF
TRBJ2-3 13 . TRBV24-1 CATSESWGTAQYF
TRBJ2-5 15 . TRBV4-3 CASSQESRGVETQYF
TRBJ1-1 13 . TRBV3-1 CASTQGKGTEAFF
TRBJ2-1 11 TRBD2 TRBV29-1 CSVHGGGSQFF
TRBJ2-7 15 TRBD1 TRBV29-1 CSGAHRGRISYEQYF
TRBJ1-1 15 . TRBV20-1 CSARDPQVPNTEAFF
TRBJ2-5 16 . TRBV6-2/TRBV6-3 CASSYPEEHGIETQYF
TRBJ2-7 14 . TRBV10-3 CAISESGISYEQYF
TRBJ2-7 15 TRBD1 TRBV29-1 CSVEFMGQGFNEQYF
TRBJ1-5 13 . TRBV20-1 CSARTGVGQPQHF
TRBJ1-2 12 . TRBV7-2 CASSLNIGGYTF